Detailed here is one T cell receptor beta chain. This clonotype was seen a handful of times. This receptor's antigen is unknown. Mismatch with germline at one junction end may stem from a read error. The data originate from a study of regulatory T cells in long-lasting Graves disease listed by TCRdb under 2021. With respect to the entire study: Newly diagnosed Graves' disease patients had taken antithyroid drugs for less than 3 months. This study used TCR sequencing and RNA sequencing of peripheral blood to compare persistent Graves' disease patients against newly diagnosed Graves' disease patients. The study was conducted in China and was registered as a clinical trial. A total of about 33 samples underwent TCR sequencing, from roughly 13 patients with persistent Graves' disease and roughly 20 patients with newly diagnosed Graves' disease.

The sample's time point label is to be understood as: newly diagnosed GD, antithyroid drugs for less than 3 months. For both TCR sequencing and RNA sequencing, RNA was extracted from PBMCs in TRIzol. The diagnosis of Graves' disease was made according to American Thyroid Association guidelines. Recruitment of patients was carried out at an endocrinology department in Xi'an, China. From each patient, around 8.3 milliliters of peripheral blood was collected into an EDTA anticoagulant tube. Ficoll Paque Plus density gradient separation was used to isolate PBMCs, and no further T cell sorting was performed. RNA quality was checked with an Agilent 2100 Bioanalyzer and agarose gel, and concentration with a NanoDrop 2000. Library creation used multiplex PCR. This sample was sequenced with an Illumina HiSeq 4000. TCR beta libraries were built with iRepertoire HTBI primers and Arm-PCR amplification of CDR3 regions. Before sequencing, the PCR products underwent gel purification. The authors processed their data as follows. Gene usage analysis of CDR3 amino acid clonotypes used the 60 to 75 TRBV and 12 to 15 TRBJ segments found across samples. Filtered high-quality paired reads were merged into contigs using COPE and FqMerger. BLAST was used to align contigs to IMGT TRBV, TRBD and TRBJ reference genes, and CDR3 was defined according to IMGT. Clonotypes above 0.1% frequency were classified as highly expanded clones. Shannon entropy served as the measure of repertoire diversity, while the Gini coefficient captured V-J evenness. Public clonotypes were defined as clonotypes shared by more than one individual. TCRdb trimmed public reads at Q25 via fastp, called clones via MiXCR and kept in-frame beta chains. Each CDR3 protein gets just one entry, which takes the most common genes and DNA from the rows behind it. The authors' filters were not applied to this entry. The sample data list more than 450,000 distinct CDR3 sequences, and 16% of these were observed just once. In total, the top ten clones hold 10% to 15% of the sample.

The study at large found these results: Sequencing and analysis were restricted to the TCR beta chain. Compared with newly diagnosed patients, persistent Graves' disease patients had lower TCR Shannon entropy and fewer highly expanded clones, which suggests clonal expansion. A larger number of public clonotypes was shared among persistent patients (about 2,700) than among newly diagnosed patients (approximately 1,000). The authors noted that the small sample size was a limitation that may lower accuracy. Because the primary lesion, thyroid tissue, could not be accessed, the study looked at peripheral blood alone. Persistent disease showed preferential use of TRBV28, TRBJ1-2 and TRBJ2-5, whereas newly diagnosed disease favored TRBV20-1 and TRBJ2-1.

Reading from cysteine to phenylalanine, the CDR3 counts 17 amino acids. The retained sequence is limited to the CDR3, 51 bases, with the frame set at the first base. From a lookup of the germline V gene (reference sequence), CDR1 and CDR2 are SEHNR and FQNEAQ. These data also featured in a second study, about T cells in Graves' hyperthyroidism and ophthalmopathy. The second study reports: A patient counted as having stable Graves' hyperthyroidism if no progression to ophthalmopathy occurred over 18 months of follow-up. Hyperthyroidism patients were newly diagnosed, had a disease duration of under 2 months, and were aged 18 to 65 years. The study excluded patients with uncontrolled infections, other autoimmune diseases, pregnancy or lactation. Diagnoses were established on the basis of clinical symptoms, serum thyroxine and TRAb, thyroid ultrasound, and orbital computed tomography. A first-round RT-PCR of the TCR CDR3 used the HTBI primer set with the Qiagen OneStep RT-PCR kit. Most expanded thyroid clonotypes (frequency above 0.001) were also detected in blood, a finding suggesting that blood repertoires may reflect thyroid immune responses. Ophthalmopathy was separated from stable hyperthyroidism by a 13 V-J signature model, with over 85% sensitivity and 81% to 82% specificity obtained in cross-validation and 80%/75% obtained in testing. In validation, progression to ophthalmopathy was predicted by the model with almost 71% sensitivity and around 76% specificity, a median of roughly 6.4 months before onset. To identify distinguishing TCR V-J signatures, a discovery cohort of around 100 patients was used, comprising some 45 with Graves' ophthalmopathy and some 57 with stable Graves' hyperthyroidism. Prospective prediction of ophthalmopathy was tested in an independent validation cohort of 18 to 20 hyperthyroidism patients and around 16 patients who later progressed to ophthalmopathy. The 95 to 100 discovery patients were randomly split 7:3 into training and test sets. The study also compared thyroid tissue and blood T-cell repertoires from several Graves' hyperthyroidism patients. After sampling, hyperthyroidism patients received methimazole starting at 30 mg daily, and ophthalmopathy patients received high-dose intravenous methylprednisolone. Libraries were constructed in a second round of multiplex PCR, after which size selection and purification were performed. Paired-end sequencing of the libraries was performed with 100 bp reads on an Illumina HiSeq2000. SOAPnuke was used to process the raw data, throwing out any read that contained adapters or uncalled bases, had a mean Phred below 15, or lacked an exact constant-primer or identifier match. High-quality paired reads were merged using COPE v1.2.5, and each unique nucleotide sequence was defined as a clonotype. MiTCR v1.1 was used to align the clonotypes against IMGT TRBV, TRBD and TRBJ reference segments. The analysis included only V-J combinations with a frequency above 0.0001, which together covered 99% to 99.2% of the repertoires. The TCS score was defined as the ratio of F50 (clonal expansion) to E x V (chaos), calculated using BLOSUM62-based TCRdist between CDR3 peptides within each V-J. Welch's t-statistics and random forest reduced around 520 V-J features to about 13, which were used in a naive Bayes classifier (R e1071). No statistical method was used to fix the sample size in advance, and group allocation was not hidden from the investigators. TCR Vbeta CDR3 sequencing of some 140 peripheral blood samples (approximately 44 ophthalmopathy, over 70 hyperthyroidism and around 17 progressor patients) is reported in the paper.

This sample comprised peripheral blood mononuclear cells (PBMCs), obtained at new diagnosis, from a patient treated with antithyroid drugs. Recombination connected TRBV7-9 to TRBJ2-6, and 7 junctional nucleotides match TRBD1. The clonotype originates from a man aged 40-50 years with Graves disease. Donor details come from another sample of the same person, matched by shared clones. The sequence in DNA is TGTGCCAGCAGCTATCCGGGACAGAGCTCTGGGGCCGACGTCCTGACTTTC. Translated, this is CASSYPGQSSGADVLTF.